These 25 T cell receptor beta chains were all obtained from the same sample, sequenced in a study of shared clonotypes between healthy human individuals. Sequenced by immunoSEQ multiplex PCR; TCRdb stores in-frame clones only, minus some. The sample yields 90,000 to 130,000 clones, about 63% seen once. The sample was memory CD8+ T cells sorted from blood. The subset is: CD45RO+ cells pooled with CCR7-negative TemRA cells. The receptors derive from a woman aged 25 to 39 in good health.

This clone was observed a few times. The V call is TRBV5-4, the J call TRBJ1-5, with D uncertain. The CDR3 sequence is 13 residues long. Germline loops: CDR1 SGHNT, CDR2 YYREEE (reference sequence). V lost 2 bases and J lost 6, with 9 bases in between. The chain's CDR3 is CASSFGEGQPQHF. The DNA of the CDR3 is TGTGCCAGCAGCTTTGGGGAGGGTCAGCCCCAGCATTTT.

Many counts were recorded for this clone. CDR3 bases: TGTGCCATCAACCCGAGACAGGGGGCAAACTATGGCTACACCTTC. This encodes CAINPRQGANYGYTF. The J gene is TRBJ1-2, the V gene TRBV10-3, with 10 bases aligning to TRBD1. This CDR3 spans 15 amino acids. V lost 7 bases, J lost 2 bases, and 7 bases stayed unmatched. CDR1 ENHRY and CDR2 SYGVKD come from the germline V gene.

This clone was observed a handful of times. This chain links TRBV18 with TRBJ2-2, with 11 nucleotides matching TRBD2. This CDR3 has 16 amino acids. V was clipped by 5 bases and J by 7 bases; unmatched bases: 9. In germline, CDR1 is KGHSH, CDR2 LQKENI. The CDR3: CASSEITSGSNGELFF. DNA of the CDR3: TGTGCCAGCTCAGAAATCACTAGCGGGAGTAACGGGGAGCTGTTTTTT.

The chain is built from TRBV7-6 and TRBJ1-2; no definite D call. Germline CDR1 and CDR2: SGHVS and FNYEAQ. This CDR3 contains 12 residues. Trimming took off 1 base at V and 8 bases at J, with 8 bases between the two ends. The CDR3 sequence: CASSLVRQGYTF. In DNA form, the CDR3 reads TGTGCCAGCAGCTTAGTAAGGCAAGGCTACACCTTC.

This clone was counted only a few times. V gene TRBV5-1 combines with J gene TRBJ2-2; D remains ambiguous. CDR3 length: 13 residues. The V and J ends lost 1 base and 9 bases respectively, with 10 bases between them. The V gene's germline CDR1 is SGHRS and CDR2 YFSETQ. CDR3 DNA sequence: TGCGCCAGCAGCTTGTTTGGTGGAAGGGAGCTGTTTTTT. This translates into CASSLFGGRELFF.

Only a few counts were recorded for this clone. The chain combines TRBV19 with TRBJ1-5; D perhaps matches TRBD1 (5 bases). This CDR3 comprises 13 residues. CDR1 LNHDA and CDR2 SQIVND come from the germline V gene (reference sequence). With 5 bases removed from V and 7 bases from J, the gap between germline ends came to 12 bases. CDR3 DNA sequence: TGTGCCAGTAGTGGGACGGGAAGCCAGCCCCAGCATTTT. Protein: CASSGTGSQPQHF.

Comments on this clone: Distinct nucleotide sequences in the sample also encode this CDR3. The chain has TRBV7-2 and TRBJ2-3; D unresolved. Germline assignment: CDR1 SGHTA and CDR2 FQGNSA. With 5 bases removed from V and 2 bases from J, the gap between germline ends came to 5 bases. This CDR3 has 12 amino acids. The CDR3 coding sequence is TGTGCCAGCAGCCCCTACACAGATACGCAGTATTTT. It codes for CASSPYTDTQYF.

The rearrangement links TRBV7-9 to TRBJ1-2; D is uncertain. Germline V gene data show CDR1 as SEHNR and CDR2 as FQNEAQ (reference sequence). V was pared by 2 bases and J by 8 bases, with 9 bases between. This CDR3 contains 12 residues. CDR3 protein: CASSLQGPGYTF. The CDR3, as DNA: TGTGCCAGCAGCTTACAAGGGCCCGGCTACACCTTC.

The chain carries TRBV2 and TRBJ2-1; D possibly corresponds to TRBD1 (6 bases). CDR3 length: 20 amino acids. V lost 6 bases to trimming and J lost 0 bases, with 27 bases between them. Germline-derived CDR1 and CDR2 are SNHLY and FYNNEI. The CDR3 sequence is CASSGRQEYSPRSSYNEQFF. The CDR3 region has the DNA TGTGCCAGCAGCGGCCGACAGGAGTACTCACCTAGGAGCTCCTACAATGAGCAGTTCTTC. The full variable domain, with the rest looked up from reference TRBV2 and TRBJ2-1, is EPEVTQTPSHQVTQMGQEVILRCVPISNHLYFYWYRQILGQKVEFLVSFYNNEISEKSEIFDDQFSVERPDGSNFTLKIRSTKLEDSAMYFCASSGRQEYSPRSSYNEQFFGPGTRLTVL.

This clone was counted only a few times. The genes are TRBV21-1 and TRBJ2-2. TRBV21-1 is a pseudogene segment. The CDR3 extends over 16 amino acids. The DNA for the CDR3 is TGTGCCAGCAGCAAGAGACGCACTCCTTCCACCGGGGAGCTGTTTTTT. Translated, it gives CASSKRRTPSTGELFF.

This chain uses TRBV2 with TRBJ2-1, with a possible D match to TRBD2 (9 bases). V shed 6 bases and J shed 8 bases, with 32 bases lying between them. The CDR3 totals 19 residues. The germline V gene encodes CDR1 SNHLY and CDR2 FYNNEI. In DNA form, the CDR3 reads TGTGCCAGCAGGTGGACAGGGCAAGGCCCGGGACTAGCAGGCGATGAGCAGTTCTTC. Translating it yields CASRWTGQGPGLAGDEQFF.

V and J are TRBV7-7 and TRBJ2-3; D unresolved. Germline V gene lookup returns CDR1 SSHAT and CDR2 FNYEAQ (reference sequence). V lost 5 bases and J lost 2, with 17 bases in between. CDR3 size: 16 residues. The CDR3 sequence: CASSPLPPGLTDTQYF. The CDR3 region has the DNA TGTGCCAGCAGCCCCCTCCCGCCAGGCCTCACAGATACGCAGTATTTT.

The chain carries TRBV2 and TRBJ2-5; D is unclear. Looked up from germline, CDR1 is SNHLY and CDR2 is FYNNEI. CDR3 length equals 12 residues. The V gene lost 8 bases and the J gene lost 1 base, with 8 bases spanning the gap. For the CDR3, the DNA is TGTGCCAGCGGAACACCCCAAGAGACCCAGTACTTC. Encoded protein: CASGTPQETQYF.

V gene TRBV5-1 combines with J gene TRBJ1-2; 8 nucleotides match TRBD1. Germline CDR1 SGHRS, CDR2 YFSETQ. The CDR3 covers 14 residues. V gave up 2 bases and J gave up 8 bases; unmatched junction bases: 8. CDR3 region: CASSLQQGAHGYTF. The CDR3 DNA follows: TGCGCCAGCAGCTTACAGCAGGGGGCGCACGGCTACACCTTC.

This clone was seen a few times. The rearrangement joins TRBV6-5 to TRBJ2-6, with D perhaps TRBD2 (5 bases). The CDR3 extends over 14 amino acids. The V gene's germline CDR1 is MNHEY and CDR2 SVGAGI. Trimming pared 8 bases from V and 1 base from J, leaving 9 bases between. This CDR3 reads CASGSHSGANVLTF. DNA of the CDR3: TGTGCCAGCGGGAGTCATTCTGGGGCCAACGTCCTGACTTTC.

The chain links TRBV4-1 to TRBJ1-6, with D unresolved. V lost 0 bases, J lost 7 bases, and 7 bases lay in between. The CDR3 has 14 residues. The germline V gene has CDR1 MGHRA and CDR2 YSYEKL. The CDR3 DNA sequence: TGCGCCAGCAGCCAAGAACGCACGAATTCACCCCTCCACTTT. This codes for CASSQERTNSPLHF.

This clone was observed a handful of times. The rearrangement links TRBV7-9 to TRBJ2-3; TRBD2 agrees at 11 bases. V was pared by 5 bases and J by 6 bases, with 7 bases of the junction left unmatched. The germline CDR1 and CDR2 sequences are SEHNR and FQNEAQ (reference sequence). The CDR3 sequence is 15 residues long. The CDR3 is CASSPLAGGRDTQYF. CDR3 DNA: TGTGCCAGCAGCCCTCTAGCGGGAGGTAGGGATACGCAGTATTTT.

The V and J genes are TRBV7-9 and TRBJ2-1; the D gene could be TRBD1 or TRBD2 (6 bases each). Trimming removed 5 bases from V and 5 bases from J, with 16 bases in between. In germline, CDR1 is SEHNR, CDR2 FQNEAQ (reference sequence). There are 15 residues in the CDR3. In nucleotides, the CDR3 is TGTGCCAGCAGCCCGCCCGGAGGGGGTAACAATGAGCAGTTCTTC. Its protein is CASSPPGGGNNEQFF.

The CDR3 loop is CASSPPSFYGYTF. CDR3 DNA: TGTGCCAGCAGCCCCCCCAGCTTCTATGGCTACACCTTC. This chain connects TRBV14 to TRBJ1-2; D is unresolved. This CDR3 is 13 amino acids long. V dropped 4 bases and J dropped 4 bases, with 10 bases sitting between them. The germline gives CDR1 SGHDN, CDR2 FVKESK.

V and J are TRBV2 and TRBJ1-1; unclear D gene. The V gene lost 3 bases and the J gene lost 1 base, with 6 bases spanning the gap. Germline CDR1 is SNHLY and CDR2 is FYNNEI. The CDR3 has 13 residues. Written as DNA, the CDR3 is TGTGCCAGCAGTGACGTGGAGAACACTGAAGCTTTCTTT. This gives the protein CASSDVENTEAFF.

This CDR3 reads CASSTGLVGNQPQHF. The DNA of the CDR3 is TGTGCCAGCAGCACCGGGTTAGTGGGCAATCAGCCCCAGCATTTT. The rearrangement joins TRBV6-5 to TRBJ1-5; D unclear. The CDR3 runs 15 residues. Trimming took off 6 bases at V and 2 bases at J, with 14 bases between the two ends. Looked up from germline, CDR1 is MNHEY and CDR2 is SVGAGI.

The chain combines TRBV7-2 with TRBJ2-5; D call uncertain. Germline lookup yields CDR1 SGHTA and CDR2 FQGNSA. The V gene lost 2 bases and the J gene lost 4 bases, with 2 bases spanning the gap. CDR3 length equals 11 residues. The CDR3, as DNA: TGTGCCAGCAGCTTATCAGAGACCCAGTACTTC. Amino acid sequence: CASSLSETQYF.

This CDR3 reads CASSSPLGGVYEQYF. In DNA, the CDR3 is TGTGCCAGCAGTTCCCCTTTGGGGGGAGTTTACGAGCAGTACTTC. The V gene is TRBV25-1, the J gene TRBJ2-7; the D gene is possibly TRBD2 (6 bases). V was trimmed by 5 bases and J by 4 bases, leaving 18 bases between them. The CDR3 consists of 15 residues. Germline CDR1 is MGHDK and CDR2 is SYGVNS.

The rearrangement links TRBV28 to TRBJ1-5; D might be TRBD1 (6 bases). There are 14 residues in the CDR3. The V and J ends lost 3 bases and 4 bases respectively, with 10 bases between them. The germline gives CDR1 MDHEN, CDR2 SYDVKM. The chain's CDR3 is CASSLAQGNQPQHF. The CDR3 nucleotides read TGTGCCAGCAGTTTGGCGCAGGGGAATCAGCCCCAGCATTTT.

The J gene is TRBJ1-3, the V gene TRBV19; 7 nucleotides match TRBD1. This CDR3 region has 16 residues. J gave up 1 base and V 2 bases, and 5 bases lay outside the gene matches. Germline lookup yields CDR1 LNHDA and CDR2 SQIVND (reference sequence). The CDR3 sequence is CASSITAGGSGNTIYF. For the CDR3, the DNA is TGTGCCAGTAGTATAACCGCAGGGGGATCTGGAAACACCATATATTTT.